Listed below are T cell receptor beta chains from one sample, sequenced in a study of blood T cell repertoires in COVID-19. TCRdb keeps only in-frame clones here, not all; method: immunoSEQ multiplex PCR. The sample lists roughly 250,000 clones; roughly 83% were seen once. The specimen was peripheral blood. These receptors came from a woman of 80 years or more with acute or convalescent COVID-19. Both conserved end residues are trimmed from each CDR3. D genes are given only for firm matches.

J gene | D gene | V gene | CDR3 protein
TRBJ2-5 | TRBD2 | TRBV3-1/TRBV3-2 | ASSRGLAGRPEETQY
TRBJ1-5 | - | TRBV12-3/TRBV12-4 | ASSLAGNQPQH
TRBJ2-1 | TRBD2 | TRBV9 | ASSVASGGALGNEQF
TRBJ2-1 | TRBD1 | TRBV7-9 | ASSLRTGAVSNEQF
TRBJ1-2 | - | TRBV7-9 | ASSLNQGMGYGYT
TRBJ1-6 | TRBD1 | TRBV6-6 | ASRTGQGSRSPLH
TRBJ2-7 | TRBD2 | TRBV11-1 | ASSRTSGAYEQY
TRBJ1-1 | TRBD1 | TRBV5-4 | ASSLQGVGTEAF
TRBJ2-1 | TRBD2 | TRBV19 | ASSRTAGESYNEQF
TRBJ1-2 | - | TRBV14 | ASSPGGRLYGYT
TRBJ1-5 | TRBD1 | TRBV2 | ASSIDRAGNQPQH
TRBJ1-6 | - | TRBV21-1 | ASRNSEPSYNSPLH
TRBJ2-7 | - | TRBV4-2 | ASSPKDKGVYEQY